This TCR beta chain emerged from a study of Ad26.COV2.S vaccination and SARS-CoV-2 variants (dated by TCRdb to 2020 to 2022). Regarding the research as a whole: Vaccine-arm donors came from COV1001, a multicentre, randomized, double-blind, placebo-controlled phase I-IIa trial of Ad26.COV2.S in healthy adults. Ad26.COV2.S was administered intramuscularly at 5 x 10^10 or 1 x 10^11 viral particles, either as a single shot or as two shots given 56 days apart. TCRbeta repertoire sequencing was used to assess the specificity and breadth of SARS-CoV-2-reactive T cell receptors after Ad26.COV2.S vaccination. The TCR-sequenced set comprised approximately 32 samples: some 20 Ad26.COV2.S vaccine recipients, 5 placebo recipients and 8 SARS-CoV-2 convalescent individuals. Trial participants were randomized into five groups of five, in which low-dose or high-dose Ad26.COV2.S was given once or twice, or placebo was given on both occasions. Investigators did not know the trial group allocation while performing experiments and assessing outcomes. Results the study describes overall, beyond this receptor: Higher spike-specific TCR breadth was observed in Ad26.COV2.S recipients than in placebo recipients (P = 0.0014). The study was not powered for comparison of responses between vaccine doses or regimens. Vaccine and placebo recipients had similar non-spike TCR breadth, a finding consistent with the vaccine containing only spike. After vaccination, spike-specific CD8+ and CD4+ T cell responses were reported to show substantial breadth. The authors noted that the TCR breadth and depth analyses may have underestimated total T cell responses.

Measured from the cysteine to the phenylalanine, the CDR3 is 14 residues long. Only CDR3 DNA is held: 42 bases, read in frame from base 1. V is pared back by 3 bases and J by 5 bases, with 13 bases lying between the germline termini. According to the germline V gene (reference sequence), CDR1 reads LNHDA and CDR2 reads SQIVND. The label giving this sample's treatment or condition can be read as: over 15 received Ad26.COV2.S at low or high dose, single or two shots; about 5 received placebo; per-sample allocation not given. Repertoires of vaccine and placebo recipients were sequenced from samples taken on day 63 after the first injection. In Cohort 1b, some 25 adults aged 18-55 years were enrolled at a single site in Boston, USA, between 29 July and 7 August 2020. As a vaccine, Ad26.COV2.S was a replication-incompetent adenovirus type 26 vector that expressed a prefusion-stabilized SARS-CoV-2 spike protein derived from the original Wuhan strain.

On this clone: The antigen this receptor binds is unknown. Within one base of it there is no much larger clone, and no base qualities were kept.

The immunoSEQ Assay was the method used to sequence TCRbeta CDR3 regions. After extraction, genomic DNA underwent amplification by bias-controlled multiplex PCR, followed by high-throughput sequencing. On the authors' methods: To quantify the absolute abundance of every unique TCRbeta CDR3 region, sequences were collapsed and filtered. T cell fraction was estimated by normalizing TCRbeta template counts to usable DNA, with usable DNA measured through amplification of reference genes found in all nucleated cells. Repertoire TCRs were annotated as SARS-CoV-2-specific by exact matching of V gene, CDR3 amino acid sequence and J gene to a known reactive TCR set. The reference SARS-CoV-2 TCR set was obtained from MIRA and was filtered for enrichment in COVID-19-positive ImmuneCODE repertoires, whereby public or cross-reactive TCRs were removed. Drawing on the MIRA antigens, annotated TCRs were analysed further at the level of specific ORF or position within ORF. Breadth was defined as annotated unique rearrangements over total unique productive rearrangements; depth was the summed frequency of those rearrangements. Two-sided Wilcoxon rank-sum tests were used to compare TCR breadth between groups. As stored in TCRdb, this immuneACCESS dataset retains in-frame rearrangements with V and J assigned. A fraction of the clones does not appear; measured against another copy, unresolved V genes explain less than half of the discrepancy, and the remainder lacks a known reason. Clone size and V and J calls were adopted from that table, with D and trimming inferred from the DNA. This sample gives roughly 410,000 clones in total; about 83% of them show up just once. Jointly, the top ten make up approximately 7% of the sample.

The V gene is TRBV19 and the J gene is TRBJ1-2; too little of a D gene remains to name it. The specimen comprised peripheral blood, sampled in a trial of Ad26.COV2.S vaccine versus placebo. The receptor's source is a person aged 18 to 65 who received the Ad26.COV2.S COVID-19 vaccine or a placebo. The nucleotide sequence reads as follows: TGTGCCAGTAGTATGGCCTCAACCTCTTATGGCTACACCTTC. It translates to CASSMASTSYGYTF. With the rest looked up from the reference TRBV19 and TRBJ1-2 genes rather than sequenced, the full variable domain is DGGITQSPKYLFRKEGQNVTLSCEQNLNHDAMYWYRQDPGQGLRLIYYSQIVNDFQKGDIAEGYSVSREKKESFPLTVTSAQKNPTAFYLCASSMASTSYGYTFGSGTRLTVV.